Below, 20 T cell receptor beta chains from the same sample are listed, as sequenced in a study of molecular identifiers for immune sequencing clone quantification. One entry per CDR3 protein results from TCRdb running MiXCR on the PCR reads. The sample holds 300,000 to 400,000 distinct CDR3 sequences, about 22% seen once. The source material was naive CD8+ T cells from blood, with Jurkat cell RNA spiked in. The subset here: FACS-sorted CD8+CD4-CCR7+CD45RA+ naive T cells. The receptors were sampled from a human donor in good health. Some libraries in this study had Jurkat cell RNA spiked in.

The chain employs TRBV7-2 and TRBJ1-1, with 8 bases lining up with TRBD1. The CDR3 sequence is 15 residues long. V lost 7 bases and J lost 0; bases outside the gene matches: 7. The V gene's germline CDR1 is SGHTA and CDR2 FQGNSA. CDR3 sequence (DNA): TGTACCAGCACCCAAAGGGACAGGCTGAACACTGAAGCTTTCTTT. This encodes CTSTQRDRLNTEAFF.

This clonotype was counted many times. V gene TRBV6-6 combines with J gene TRBJ2-7, with D tentatively TRBD2 (6 bases). The germline V and J ends were trimmed by 8 bases and 3 bases, with 8 bases remaining between them. The CDR3 consists of 11 residues. CDR1 is MNHNY, CDR2 SVGAGI, per germline (reference sequence). The CDR3 bases are TGTGCCAGCCTGCGGGGCTACGAGCAGTACTTC. This sequence encodes CASLRGYEQYF.

There are many counts of this clonotype. The chain employs TRBV7-2 and TRBJ2-1; D gene uncertain. Germline loops: CDR1 SGHTA, CDR2 FQGNSA. The CDR3 has 13 residues. The V gene lost 6 bases and the J gene lost 9 bases, with 15 bases spanning the gap. This CDR3 reads CASRTLGTGEQFF. Written as DNA, the CDR3 is TGTGCCAGCAGAACTCTGGGTACCGGTGAGCAGTTCTTC.

The chain uses TRBV19 and TRBJ2-7; no firm D call. V was shortened by 7 bases and J by 11 bases, with 9 bases between the two germline ends. The germline gives CDR1 LNHDA, CDR2 SQIVND (reference sequence). CDR3 length: 9 residues. CDR3 amino acids: CASIPQEYF. The CDR3, as DNA: TGTGCCAGTATTCCGCAGGAGTACTTC.

J is TRBJ1-5 and V is TRBV19, with D perhaps TRBD1 (5 bases). With 1 base removed from V and 6 bases from J, the gap between germline ends came to 13 bases. The CDR3 sequence is 15 residues long. Germline V gene lookup returns CDR1 LNHDA and CDR2 SQIVND (reference sequence). The CDR3 sequence is CASSIGSRGTQPQHF. The CDR3 DNA sequence: TGTGCCAGTAGTATAGGATCAAGGGGTACTCAGCCCCAGCATTTT.

This sequence joins TRBV7-9 and TRBJ2-3, with D uncertain. V was trimmed by 1 base and J by 1 base, leaving 6 bases between them. CDR1 and CDR2 from the germline V gene are SEHNR and FQNEAQ (reference sequence). CDR3 length: 14 residues. The CDR3 nucleotides are TGTGCCAGCAGCTTAGTATTGGGCACAGATACGCAGTATTTT. This sequence encodes CASSLVLGTDTQYF.

Ten or more counts support this clonotype. This chain links TRBV28 with TRBJ2-7, with D perhaps matching TRBD1 (6 bases). V shed 6 bases and J shed 4 bases, with 16 bases lying between them. CDR3 length equals 14 residues. The germline V gene encodes CDR1 MDHEN and CDR2 SYDVKM. CDR3 region: CASSLGTLFYEQYF. In nucleotides, the CDR3 is TGTGCCAGCAGCCTCGGGACATTGTTTTACGAGCAGTACTTC.

This chain links TRBV12-3 or TRBV12-4 with TRBJ2-7; D call uncertain. V lost 3 bases to trimming and J lost 6 bases, with 12 bases between them. The CDR3 totals 13 residues. The CDR3 sequence: CASSFSSSTEQYF. DNA of the CDR3: TGTGCCAGCAGTTTTTCAAGCAGCACCGAGCAGTACTTC.

A few counts support this clonotype. The chain couples TRBV10-3 to TRBJ2-5; 9 positions agree with TRBD2. Germline assignment: CDR1 ENHRY and CDR2 SYGVKD. The CDR3 consists of 15 residues. V trimming: 3 bases; J trimming: 3 bases; junction bases outside the gene matches: 5. The CDR3 is CAISEGASGKETQYF. The CDR3 coding sequence is TGTGCCATCAGTGAAGGCGCTAGCGGGAAAGAGACCCAGTACTTC.

There are many counts of this clonotype. V usage is TRBV20-1 and J usage is TRBJ1-1; D not certain. V shed 5 bases and J shed 1 base, with 5 bases lying between them. CDR1 is DFQATT and CDR2 is SNEGSKA in the germline V gene (reference sequence). The CDR3 runs 11 residues. In DNA, the CDR3 is TGCAGTGCTCGAAAGAACACTGAAGCTTTCTTT. As protein: CSARKNTEAFF.

This clonotype showed up many times. The rearrangement joins TRBV5-1 to TRBJ2-5; the match to TRBD2 covers 13 bases. There are 17 residues in the CDR3. Germline V gene sequence: CDR1 SGHRS, CDR2 YFSETQ. V lost 2 bases and J lost 4; bases outside the gene matches: 8. The CDR3: CASSFGFGLAGVETQYF. CDR3 nucleotides: TGCGCCAGCAGCTTCGGCTTTGGACTAGCGGGGGTAGAGACCCAGTACTTC.

This clonotype appeared a few times. The CDR3 nucleotides read TGTGCCAGCAGCCCGTCGAGCGGGGCCCTAGCCAAAAACATTCAGTACTTC. It translates to CASSPSSGALAKNIQYF. The V and J genes are TRBV12-3 or TRBV12-4 and TRBJ2-4; 7 bases line up with TRBD2. This CDR3 has 17 residues. The J segment lost 0 bases and the V segment lost 6 bases, leaving 11 bases of the junction unmatched.

V usage is TRBV13 and J usage is TRBJ1-6; 7 nucleotides align to TRBD1. Germline V gene lookup returns CDR1 PRHDT and CDR2 FYEKMQ (reference sequence). V was pared by 4 bases and J by 0 bases, with 9 bases of the junction left unmatched. This CDR3 region has 18 residues. The chain's CDR3 is CASSSGGDSSSYNSPLHF. For the CDR3, the DNA is TGTGCCAGCAGCTCCGGAGGGGACAGTAGCTCCTATAATTCACCCCTCCACTTT.

This clonotype has more than one count but fewer than ten. The rearrangement joins TRBV6-5 to TRBJ1-6, with 9 bases that match TRBD1. CDR3 length: 20 amino acids. V lost 5 bases to trimming and J lost 0 bases; unmatched junction nucleotides: 14. Germline loops: CDR1 MNHEY, CDR2 SVGAGI. CDR3 sequence (DNA): TGTGCCAGCAGTGAAGCCGACAGGGGGTTACCGAGCTCCTATAATTCACCCCTCCACTTT. It codes for CASSEADRGLPSSYNSPLHF.

On this clonotype: At one boundary the junction diverges from the germline segment, which might be a read error. This rearrangement joins TRBV20-1 to TRBJ2-3; the D call may be TRBD1 or TRBD2 (5 bases each). Looked up from germline, CDR1 is DFQATT and CDR2 is SNEGSKA (reference sequence). The CDR3 consists of 20 residues. The chain's CDR3 is CSARSITSGREGRSTGTQYF. DNA for the CDR3: TGCAGTGCTAGGTCTATAACTTCGGGAAGAGAGGGGAGAAGCACAGGTACGCAGTATTTT.

This clonotype was recorded at least ten times. The rearrangement links TRBV29-1 to TRBJ1-1; 7 bases agree with TRBD1. The CDR3 sequence is 12 residues long. The V gene end was trimmed by 3 bases and the J gene end by 3 bases; junction bases not matched to a gene: 1. Per the germline V gene, CDR1 is SQVTM and CDR2 is ANQGSEA. The CDR3 DNA follows: TGCAGCGTTGACAGGGGGGACACTGAAGCTTTCTTT. Amino acid sequence: CSVDRGDTEAFF. Looking up the rest from reference TRBV29-1 and TRBJ1-1 gives the full variable domain: SAVISQKPSRDICQRGTSLTIQCQVDSQVTMMFWYRQQPGQSLTLIATANQGSEATYESGFVIDKFPISRPNLTFSTLTVSNMSPEDSSIYLCSVDRGDTEAFFGQGTRLTVV.

The chain carries TRBV19 and TRBJ2-7; D is undetermined. CDR3 size: 12 residues. V lost 11 bases, J lost 0 bases, and 11 bases lay in between. CDR1 is LNHDA and CDR2 is SQIVND in the germline V gene (reference sequence). CDR3 sequence (DNA): TGTGCCGGTTCAAGCAGCTCCTACGAGCAGTACTTC. This translates into CAGSSSSYEQYF.

The gene calls are TRBV6-5 and TRBJ2-4; D gene unclear. The CDR3 is 13 residues long. Germline V gene lookup returns CDR1 MNHEY and CDR2 SVGAGI. V was shortened by 5 bases and J by 1 base, with 6 bases between the two germline ends. This chain's CDR3 is CASSPFAKNIQYF. DNA for the CDR3: TGTGCCAGCAGTCCATTTGCCAAAAACATTCAGTACTTC.

This clonotype occurred a few times. CDR3 loop: CASSLSGGALYEQFF. The DNA of the CDR3 is TGTGCCAGCAGTTTAAGCGGGGGGGCCCTATATGAGCAGTTCTTC. V usage is TRBV27 and J usage is TRBJ2-1; 10 bases align to TRBD2. CDR1 and CDR2 from the germline V gene are MNHEY and SMNVEV (reference sequence). This CDR3 has 15 amino acids. V lost 2 bases and J lost 8; bases outside the gene matches: 6.

CDR3: CASSEQGATFEQYF. The CDR3 DNA reads as TGTGCCAGCAGCGAACAGGGGGCGACCTTCGAGCAGTACTTC. The V call is TRBV7-6, the J call TRBJ2-7, with 9 bases identical to TRBD1. The CDR3 is 14 residues long. The V gene's germline CDR1 is SGHVS and CDR2 FNYEAQ. Unmatched junction bases numbered 8, after V lost 5 bases and J lost 6 bases.